The rows below give T cell receptor beta chains drawn from one sample of a study of shared clonotypes between healthy human individuals. Produced via immunoSEQ multiplex PCR; TCRdb's table is partial and in-frame only. The data show approximately 1,000,000 clones, roughly 74% seen once. The sequenced sample was memory CD4+ T cells from PBMCs. These receptors were collected from a man aged 18-30 years in good health. Some clones in this sample may be carry-over from other donors' samples. Each CDR3 is given with its conserved first and last residue. Each record gives: D gene, clone size, V gene, J gene, CDR3 protein, CDR3 DNA. D genes are given only for firm matches. The listing skips clone size in some rows; elsewhere it reads once, few, many or a size class.

d_call: .; clone_size: .; v_call: TRBV15; j_call: TRBJ1-1; cdr3_aa: CATSRELQGGGPTEAFF; cdr3_nt: TGTGCCACCAGCAGAGAGCTGCAGGGAGGGGGACCGACTGAAGCTTTCTTT
d_call: .; clone_size: .; v_call: TRBV7-2; j_call: TRBJ1-1; cdr3_aa: CASSWDAFTEAFF; cdr3_nt: TGTGCCAGCAGCTGGGACGCGTTCACTGAAGCTTTCTTT
d_call: .; clone_size: many; v_call: TRBV28; j_call: TRBJ1-1; cdr3_aa: CASRTGTVNTEAFF; cdr3_nt: TGTGCCAGCAGAACGGGAACCGTGAACACTGAAGCTTTCTTT
d_call: TRBD1; clone_size: .; v_call: TRBV5-4; j_call: TRBJ2-1; cdr3_aa: CASSPGTGGFDEQFF; cdr3_nt: TGTGCCAGCAGTCCCGGGACAGGGGGTTTCGATGAGCAGTTCTTC
d_call: TRBD2; clone_size: few; v_call: TRBV19; j_call: TRBJ2-7; cdr3_aa: CASRPTSGRASREQYF; cdr3_nt: TGTGCCAGTAGACCGACTAGCGGGAGGGCCTCACGCGAGCAGTACTTC
d_call: .; clone_size: .; v_call: TRBV30; j_call: TRBJ1-1; cdr3_aa: CAWSDAGKAFF; cdr3_nt: TGTGCCTGGAGTGATGCGGGGAAAGCTTTCTTT
d_call: TRBD2; clone_size: .; v_call: TRBV27; j_call: TRBJ2-2; cdr3_aa: CASRGVGELFF; cdr3_nt: TGTGCCAGCCGGGGGGTCGGGGAGCTGTTTTTT
d_call: TRBD1; clone_size: .; v_call: TRBV28; j_call: TRBJ1-4; cdr3_aa: CASRGQRNEKLFF; cdr3_nt: TGTGCCAGCAGGGGACAGAGAAATGAAAAACTGTTTTTT
d_call: .; clone_size: .; v_call: TRBV5-1; j_call: TRBJ2-5; cdr3_aa: CASSFNRGGETQYF; cdr3_nt: TGCGCCAGCAGCTTTAACAGGGGGGGAGAGACCCAGTACTTC
d_call: TRBD1; clone_size: .; v_call: TRBV5-1; j_call: TRBJ2-4; cdr3_aa: CASSTGTGEDIQYF; cdr3_nt: TGCGCCAGCAGCACCGGGACAGGGGAGGACATTCAGTACTTC
d_call: TRBD2; clone_size: .; v_call: TRBV18; j_call: TRBJ2-1; cdr3_aa: CASSQGTSPNEQFF; cdr3_nt: TGTGCCAGCTCCCAAGGGACTAGCCCCAATGAGCAGTTCTTC
d_call: TRBD1; clone_size: .; v_call: TRBV28; j_call: TRBJ1-2; cdr3_aa: CASSFGGQGNYGYTF; cdr3_nt: TGTGCCAGCAGTTTCGGTGGACAGGGGAACTATGGCTACACCTTC
d_call: .; clone_size: once; v_call: TRBV5-1; j_call: TRBJ1-1; cdr3_aa: CASSLLQSQIGTEAFF; cdr3_nt: TGCGCCAGCAGCTTATTACAGTCCCAGATTGGAACTGAAGCTTTCTTT
d_call: .; clone_size: .; v_call: TRBV6-6; j_call: TRBJ1-4; cdr3_aa: CASSYGGSNEKLFF; cdr3_nt: TGTGCCAGCAGTTACGGAGGGAGTAATGAAAAACTGTTTTTT
d_call: .; clone_size: once; v_call: TRBV5-1; j_call: TRBJ2-5; cdr3_aa: CASSVGETQYF; cdr3_nt: TGCGCCAGCAGCGTCGGGGAGACCCAGTACTTC
d_call: TRBD2; clone_size: .; v_call: TRBV28; j_call: TRBJ2-2; cdr3_aa: CACRRMGEGTGELFF; cdr3_nt: TGTGCCTGCCGACGTATGGGGGAGGGAACCGGGGAGCTGTTTTTT
d_call: .; clone_size: .; v_call: TRBV5-3; j_call: TRBJ1-1; cdr3_aa: CARSPVRAVWTEAFF; cdr3_nt: TGTGCCAGAAGCCCTGTCAGAGCTGTTTGGACTGAAGCTTTCTTT
d_call: .; clone_size: many; v_call: TRBV7-2; j_call: TRBJ2-1; cdr3_aa: CASSLQTNEQFF; cdr3_nt: TGTGCCAGCAGCTTACAGACTAATGAGCAGTTCTTC
d_call: .; clone_size: .; v_call: TRBV5-4; j_call: TRBJ2-7; cdr3_aa: CASSSRGRGLQYF; cdr3_nt: TGTGCCAGCAGCTCCCGGGGGAGAGGTTTACAGTACTTC
d_call: .; clone_size: .; v_call: TRBV5-1; j_call: TRBJ2-3; cdr3_aa: CASSWSGSDTQYF; cdr3_nt: TGCGCCAGCAGCTGGAGCGGATCAGATACGCAGTATTTT
d_call: .; clone_size: .; v_call: TRBV7-2; j_call: TRBJ2-4; cdr3_aa: CASSLGGVGIQYF; cdr3_nt: TGTGCCAGCAGCTTAGGGGGGGTCGGCATTCAGTACTTC
d_call: .; clone_size: .; v_call: TRBV29-1; j_call: TRBJ1-4; cdr3_aa: CSAQENNEKLFF; cdr3_nt: TGCAGCGCCCAGGAGAATAATGAAAAACTGTTTTTT
d_call: .; clone_size: .; v_call: TRBV5-1; j_call: TRBJ1-1; cdr3_aa: CASSLPTGGRDEAFF; cdr3_nt: TGCGCCAGCAGCTTACCCACCGGGGGCCGGGATGAAGCTTTCTTT
d_call: .; clone_size: once; v_call: TRBV7-2; j_call: TRBJ2-2; cdr3_aa: CASSLFSPNTGELFF; cdr3_nt: TGTGCCAGCAGCTTATTTAGCCCGAACACCGGGGAGCTGTTTTTT
d_call: TRBD1; clone_size: .; v_call: TRBV7-9; j_call: TRBJ1-1; cdr3_aa: CASIRGQGESTEAFF; cdr3_nt: TGTGCCAGCATCAGGGGACAGGGGGAGAGCACTGAAGCTTTCTTT
d_call: TRBD1; clone_size: .; v_call: TRBV30; j_call: TRBJ1-4; cdr3_aa: CAWREQGAREKLFF; cdr3_nt: TGTGCCTGGAGGGAACAGGGGGCGCGTGAAAAACTGTTTTTT
d_call: TRBD1; clone_size: .; v_call: TRBV10-3; j_call: TRBJ2-7; cdr3_aa: CAISDRDRSSYEQYF; cdr3_nt: TGTGCCATCAGTGATCGGGACAGGAGCTCCTACGAGCAGTACTTC
d_call: .; clone_size: .; v_call: TRBV5-1; j_call: TRBJ2-1; cdr3_aa: CASSLVSGGNEQFF; cdr3_nt: TGCGCCAGCAGCTTGGTTTCAGGTGGGAATGAGCAGTTCTTC
d_call: .; clone_size: few; v_call: TRBV30; j_call: TRBJ2-5; cdr3_aa: CAWSPTQETQYF; cdr3_nt: TGTGCCTGGAGCCCTACCCAAGAGACCCAGTACTTC
d_call: .; clone_size: .; v_call: TRBV2; j_call: TRBJ2-1; cdr3_aa: CASKSGTEGYNEQFF; cdr3_nt: TGTGCCAGCAAATCCGGGACGGAGGGGTACAATGAGCAGTTCTTC
d_call: .; clone_size: .; v_call: TRBV30; j_call: TRBJ1-1; cdr3_aa: CAWSVPEGGTEAFF; cdr3_nt: TGTGCCTGGAGTGTACCGGAGGGAGGCACTGAAGCTTTCTTT
d_call: .; clone_size: .; v_call: TRBV5-1; j_call: TRBJ2-1; cdr3_aa: CASSDPSGGSYNEQFF; cdr3_nt: TGCGCCAGCAGCGACCCAAGCGGAGGATCCTACAATGAGCAGTTCTTC
d_call: TRBD1; clone_size: .; v_call: TRBV19; j_call: TRBJ2-7; cdr3_aa: CASSTRQGDTYEQYF; cdr3_nt: TGTGCCAGTAGTACGCGGCAGGGGGACACTTACGAGCAGTACTTC
d_call: TRBD1; clone_size: .; v_call: TRBV18; j_call: TRBJ2-7; cdr3_aa: CASSGQERYEQYF; cdr3_nt: TGTGCCAGCTCGGGACAGGAGCGCTACGAGCAGTACTTC
d_call: .; clone_size: .; v_call: TRBV19; j_call: TRBJ1-1; cdr3_aa: CASIAAQEGTEAFF; cdr3_nt: TGTGCCAGTATCGCGGCTCAGGAGGGCACTGAAGCTTTCTTT
d_call: .; clone_size: .; v_call: TRBV10-1; j_call: TRBJ1-1; cdr3_aa: CASSESPTLDTEAFF; cdr3_nt: TGCGCCAGCAGTGAGTCTCCGACATTGGACACTGAAGCTTTCTTT
d_call: .; clone_size: .; v_call: TRBV6-1; j_call: TRBJ2-5; cdr3_aa: CASSEPGVETQYF; cdr3_nt: TGTGCCAGCAGTGAACCAGGGGTCGAGACCCAGTACTTC
d_call: TRBD2; clone_size: .; v_call: TRBV6-6; j_call: TRBJ2-1; cdr3_aa: CASNGISGITNEQFF; cdr3_nt: TGTGCCAGCAATGGCATTAGCGGGATTACCAATGAGCAGTTCTTC
d_call: TRBD2; clone_size: .; v_call: TRBV7-8; j_call: TRBJ2-1; cdr3_aa: CASSFRLAGVSDEQFF; cdr3_nt: TGTGCCAGCAGCTTCAGACTAGCGGGAGTGAGCGATGAGCAGTTCTTC
d_call: TRBD1; clone_size: .; v_call: TRBV7-3; j_call: TRBJ2-3; cdr3_aa: CASSSGQGGTDTQYF; cdr3_nt: TGTGCCAGCAGTTCAGGACAGGGTGGCACAGATACGCAGTATTTT
d_call: .; clone_size: .; v_call: TRBV5-4; j_call: TRBJ2-7; cdr3_aa: CAIGKKGDEQYF; cdr3_nt: TGTGCCATCGGGAAAAAAGGGGACGAGCAGTACTTC
d_call: .; clone_size: .; v_call: TRBV5-1; j_call: TRBJ2-5; cdr3_aa: CASSLGPGRQETQYF; cdr3_nt: TGCGCCAGCAGCTTGGGCCCGGGACGACAAGAGACCCAGTACTTC
d_call: .; clone_size: .; v_call: TRBV5-1; j_call: TRBJ2-5; cdr3_aa: CASSLEGSRETQYF; cdr3_nt: TGCGCCAGCAGCTTGGAAGGATCTCGGGAGACCCAGTACTTC
d_call: TRBD1; clone_size: few; v_call: TRBV27; j_call: TRBJ1-4; cdr3_aa: CASSPRDRPISEKLFF; cdr3_nt: TGTGCCAGCAGTCCCCGGGACAGACCTATCAGTGAAAAACTGTTTTTT
d_call: TRBD2; clone_size: .; v_call: TRBV27; j_call: TRBJ2-2; cdr3_aa: CASREIRWASGSRTGELFF; cdr3_nt: TGTGCCAGCAGGGAAATCCGGTGGGCTAGCGGGAGTCGCACCGGGGAGCTGTTTTTT
d_call: .; clone_size: .; v_call: TRBV11-2; j_call: TRBJ2-7; cdr3_aa: CASSPLRYEQYF; cdr3_nt: TGTGCCAGCAGCCCCTTACGATACGAGCAGTACTTC
d_call: .; clone_size: once; v_call: TRBV18; j_call: TRBJ2-1; cdr3_aa: CASSPPSRGYNEQFF; cdr3_nt: TGTGCCAGCTCACCCCCTAGCCGGGGCTACAATGAGCAGTTCTTC
d_call: .; clone_size: .; v_call: TRBV30; j_call: TRBJ1-1; cdr3_aa: CAWAGGRYTEAFF; cdr3_nt: TGTGCCTGGGCGGGGGGCCGGTATACTGAAGCTTTCTTT
d_call: .; clone_size: .; v_call: TRBV7-8; j_call: TRBJ1-1; cdr3_aa: CASSLVAGNTEAFF; cdr3_nt: TGTGCCAGCAGCTTAGTGGCAGGGAACACTGAAGCTTTCTTT
d_call: .; clone_size: .; v_call: TRBV6-1; j_call: TRBJ1-2; cdr3_aa: CASSVTLQSYGYTF; cdr3_nt: TGTGCCAGCAGTGTAACCCTTCAGTCATATGGCTACACCTTC